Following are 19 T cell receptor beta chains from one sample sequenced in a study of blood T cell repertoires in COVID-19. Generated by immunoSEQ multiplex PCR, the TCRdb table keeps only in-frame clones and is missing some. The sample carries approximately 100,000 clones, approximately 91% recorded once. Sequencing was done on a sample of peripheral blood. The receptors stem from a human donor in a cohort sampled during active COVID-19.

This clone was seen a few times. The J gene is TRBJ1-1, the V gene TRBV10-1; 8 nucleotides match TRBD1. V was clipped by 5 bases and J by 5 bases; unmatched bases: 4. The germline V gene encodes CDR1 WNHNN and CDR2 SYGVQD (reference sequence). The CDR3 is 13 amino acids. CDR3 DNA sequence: TGCGCCAGCAGTCGGACAGGGAGAACTGAAGCTTTCTTT. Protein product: CASSRTGRTEAFF.

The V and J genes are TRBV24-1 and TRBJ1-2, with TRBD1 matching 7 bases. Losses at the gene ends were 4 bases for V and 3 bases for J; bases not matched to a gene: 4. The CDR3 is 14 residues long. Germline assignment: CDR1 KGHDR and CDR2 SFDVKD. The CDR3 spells CATSEDGQDYGYTF. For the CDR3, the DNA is TGTGCCACCAGTGAAGATGGACAGGACTATGGCTACACCTTC.

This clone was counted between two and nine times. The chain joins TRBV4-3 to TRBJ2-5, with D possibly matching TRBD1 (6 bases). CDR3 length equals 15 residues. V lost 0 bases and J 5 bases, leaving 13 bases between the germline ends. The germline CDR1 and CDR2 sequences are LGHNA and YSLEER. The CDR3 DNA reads TGCGCCAGCAGCCAAGACGGGACAATAGTGGAGACCCAGTACTTC. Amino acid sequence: CASSQDGTIVETQYF.

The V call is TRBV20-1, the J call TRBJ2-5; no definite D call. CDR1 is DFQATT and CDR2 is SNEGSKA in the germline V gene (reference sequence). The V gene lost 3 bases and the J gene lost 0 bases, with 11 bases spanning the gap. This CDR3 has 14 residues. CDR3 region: CSASFSQHQETQYF. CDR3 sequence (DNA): TGCAGTGCTAGTTTTAGCCAACACCAAGAGACCCAGTACTTC.

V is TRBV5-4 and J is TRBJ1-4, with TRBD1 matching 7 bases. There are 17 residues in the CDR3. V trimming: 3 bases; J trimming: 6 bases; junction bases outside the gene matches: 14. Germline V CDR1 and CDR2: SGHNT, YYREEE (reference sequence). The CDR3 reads CASSSTGAGSADEKLFF. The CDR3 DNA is TGTGCCAGCAGCTCTACAGGGGCTGGTTCAGCCGATGAAAAACTGTTTTTT.

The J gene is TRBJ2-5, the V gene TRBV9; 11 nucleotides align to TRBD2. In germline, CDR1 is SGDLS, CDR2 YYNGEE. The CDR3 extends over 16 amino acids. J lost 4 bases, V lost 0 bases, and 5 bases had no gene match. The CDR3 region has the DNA TGTGCCAGCAGCGTAGGGGCTAGCGGGGGGCCAGAGACCCAGTACTTC. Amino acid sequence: CASSVGASGGPETQYF.

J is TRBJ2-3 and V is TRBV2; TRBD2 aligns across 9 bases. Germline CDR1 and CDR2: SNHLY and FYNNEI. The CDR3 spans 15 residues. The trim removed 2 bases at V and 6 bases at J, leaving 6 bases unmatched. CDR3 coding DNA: TGTGCCAGCAGTGAAAGGGCGGGGGGGCTCGATACGCAGTATTTT. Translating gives CASSERAGGLDTQYF.

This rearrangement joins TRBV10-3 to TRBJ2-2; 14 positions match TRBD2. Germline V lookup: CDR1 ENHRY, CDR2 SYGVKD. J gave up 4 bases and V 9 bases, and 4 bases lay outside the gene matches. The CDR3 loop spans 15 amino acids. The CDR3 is CAIRGLAGVTGELFF. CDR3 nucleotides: TGTGCCATTAGGGGACTAGCGGGAGTCACCGGGGAGCTGTTTTTT.

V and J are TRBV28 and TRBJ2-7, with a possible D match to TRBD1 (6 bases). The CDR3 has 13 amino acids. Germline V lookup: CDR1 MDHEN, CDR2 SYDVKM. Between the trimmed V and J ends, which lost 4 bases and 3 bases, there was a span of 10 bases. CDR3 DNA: TGTGCCAGCAGTTACTCACAGGGCTACGAGCAGTACTTC. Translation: CASSYSQGYEQYF.

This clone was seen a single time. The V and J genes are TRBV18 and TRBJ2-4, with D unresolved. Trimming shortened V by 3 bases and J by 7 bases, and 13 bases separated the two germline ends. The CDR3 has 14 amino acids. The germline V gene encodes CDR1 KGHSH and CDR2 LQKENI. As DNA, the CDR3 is TGTGCCAGCTCACCCTCGACCGGGTCGAACATTCAGTACTTC. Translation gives CASSPSTGSNIQYF.

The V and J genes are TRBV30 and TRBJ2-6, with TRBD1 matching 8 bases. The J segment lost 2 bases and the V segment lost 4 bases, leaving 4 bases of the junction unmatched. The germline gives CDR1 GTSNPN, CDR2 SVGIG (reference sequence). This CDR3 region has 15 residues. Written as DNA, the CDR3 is TGTGCCTGGATTCGACAGGGGACTGGGGCCAACGTCCTGACTTTC. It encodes CAWIRQGTGANVLTF.

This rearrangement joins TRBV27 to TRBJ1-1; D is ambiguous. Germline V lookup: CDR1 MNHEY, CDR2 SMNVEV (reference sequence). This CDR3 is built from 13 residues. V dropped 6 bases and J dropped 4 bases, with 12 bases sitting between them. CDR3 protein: CASSSRGGTEAFF. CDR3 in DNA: TGTGCCAGCAGCAGCAGAGGCGGCACTGAAGCTTTCTTT.

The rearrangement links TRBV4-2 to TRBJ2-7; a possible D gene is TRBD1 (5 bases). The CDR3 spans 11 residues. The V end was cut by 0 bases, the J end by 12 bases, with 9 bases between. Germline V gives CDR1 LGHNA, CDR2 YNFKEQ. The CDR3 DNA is TGTGCCAGCAGCCAAGAGCGCAGGGTGTACTTC. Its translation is CASSQERRVYF.

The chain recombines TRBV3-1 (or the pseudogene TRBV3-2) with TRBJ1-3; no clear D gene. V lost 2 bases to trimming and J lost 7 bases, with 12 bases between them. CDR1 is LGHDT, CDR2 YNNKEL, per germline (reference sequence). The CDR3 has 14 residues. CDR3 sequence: CASSQFGEANTIYF. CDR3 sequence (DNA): TGTGCCAGCAGCCAATTCGGGGAGGCGAACACCATATATTTT.

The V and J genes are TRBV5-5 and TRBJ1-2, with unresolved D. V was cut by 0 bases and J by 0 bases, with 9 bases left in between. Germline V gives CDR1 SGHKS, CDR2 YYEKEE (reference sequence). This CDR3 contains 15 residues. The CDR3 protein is CASSLGQIANYGYTF. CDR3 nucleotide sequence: TGTGCCAGCAGCTTGGGACAAATAGCTAACTATGGCTACACCTTC.

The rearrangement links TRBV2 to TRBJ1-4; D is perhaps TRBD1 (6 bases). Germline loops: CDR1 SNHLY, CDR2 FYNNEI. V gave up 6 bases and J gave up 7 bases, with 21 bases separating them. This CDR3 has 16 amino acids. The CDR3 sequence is CASSRSGGGGAEKLFF. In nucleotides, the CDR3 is TGTGCCAGCAGCCGATCGGGAGGGGGAGGAGCTGAAAAACTGTTTTTT.

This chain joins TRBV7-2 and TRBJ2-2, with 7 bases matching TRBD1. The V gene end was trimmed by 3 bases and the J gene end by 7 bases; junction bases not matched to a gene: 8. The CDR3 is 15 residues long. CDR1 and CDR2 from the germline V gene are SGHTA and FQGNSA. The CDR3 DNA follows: TGTGCCAGCAGCTTGGGGACAGTTAAAGGCGGGGAGCTGTTTTTT. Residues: CASSLGTVKGGELFF.

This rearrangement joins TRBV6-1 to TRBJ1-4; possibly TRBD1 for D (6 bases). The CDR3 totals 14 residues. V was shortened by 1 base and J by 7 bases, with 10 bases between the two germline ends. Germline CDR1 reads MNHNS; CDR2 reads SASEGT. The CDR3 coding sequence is TGTGCCAGCAGTGAAGGCGCAGGGGCTGAAAAACTGTTTTTT. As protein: CASSEGAGAEKLFF.

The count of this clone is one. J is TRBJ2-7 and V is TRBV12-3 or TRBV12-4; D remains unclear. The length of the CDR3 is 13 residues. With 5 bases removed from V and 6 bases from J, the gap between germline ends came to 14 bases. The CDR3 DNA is TGTGCCAGCAGTCCGAGGCCCTATAGCGAGCAGTACTTC. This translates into CASSPRPYSEQYF.